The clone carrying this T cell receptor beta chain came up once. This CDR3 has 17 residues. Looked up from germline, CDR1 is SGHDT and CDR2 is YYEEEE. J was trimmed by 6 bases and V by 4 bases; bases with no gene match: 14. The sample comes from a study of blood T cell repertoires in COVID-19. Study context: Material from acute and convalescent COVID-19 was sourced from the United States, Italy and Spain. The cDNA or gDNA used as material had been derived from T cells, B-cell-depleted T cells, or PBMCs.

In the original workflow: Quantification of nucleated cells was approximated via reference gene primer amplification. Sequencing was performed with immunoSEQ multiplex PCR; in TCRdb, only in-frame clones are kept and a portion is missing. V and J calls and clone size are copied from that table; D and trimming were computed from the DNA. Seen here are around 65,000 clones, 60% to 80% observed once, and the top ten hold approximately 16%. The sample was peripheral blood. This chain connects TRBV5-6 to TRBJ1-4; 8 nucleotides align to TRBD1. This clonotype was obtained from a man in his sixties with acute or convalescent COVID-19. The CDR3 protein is CASSPTARRQGHEKLFF. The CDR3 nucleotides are TGTGCCAGCAGCCCCACCGCCCGGAGACAGGGGCATGAAAAACTGTTTTTT.